The clone carrying this T cell receptor (beta chain) was found many times. The antigen remains undetermined. The sample comes from a study of T cells in Graves' hyperthyroidism and ophthalmopathy. Whole-study results and caveats: Ophthalmopathy and stable hyperthyroidism were separated by a 13 V-J model.

Among the patients, aged 18 to 65, hyperthyroidism was newly diagnosed and had lasted under 2 months. Uncontrolled infection, other autoimmune disease, pregnancy or lactation excluded patients. Thyroid ultrasound, orbital computed tomography, clinical symptoms, and serum thyroxine and TRAb underpinned diagnoses. Authors of the study amplified TCR beta CDR3 regions from RNA transcripts. First-round RT-PCR with HTBI primers amplified the TCR CDR3 region. From the multiplex PCR reads, TCRdb called clonotypes with MiXCR, one entry per CDR3 protein. The table has some 760,000 distinct CDR3 sequences, 11% to 15% seen once. Germline-derived CDR1 and CDR2 are GTSNPN and SVGIG (reference sequence). Deletions cut 4 bases from V and 3 bases from J, with 12 bases between. The CDR3 is made up of 13 amino acids.

V usage is TRBV30 and J usage is TRBJ1-1; no reliable D call. This clonotype originated in a woman in her late teens or twenties with Graves' hyperthyroidism. Material for sequencing was blood. DNA of the CDR3: TGTGCCTGGAACGGAGCCGTCCACACTGAAGCTTTCTTT. This gives the protein CAWNGAVHTEAFF.